This TCR beta chain derives from a study of shared T cell receptors in the human thymus. In this sample, this clone turned up a few times. V trimming: 10 bases; J trimming: 1 base; junction bases outside the gene matches: 12. The CDR3 covers 15 residues. Germline-derived CDR1 and CDR2 are MDHEN and SYDVKM. TCRdb's copy holds only in-frame clones and misses some; the assay was immunoSEQ multiplex PCR. The data show under 450,000 clones, approximately 95% seen once. This TCR was recovered from a human donor. Sequencing input: thymocytes. The chain carries TRBV28 and TRBJ1-1; 7 bases fit TRBD1. The CDR3 spells CAIWDSRRGNTEAFF. CDR3 nucleotide sequence: TGTGCCATCTGGGACAGCCGCCGAGGGAACACTGAAGCTTTCTTT.